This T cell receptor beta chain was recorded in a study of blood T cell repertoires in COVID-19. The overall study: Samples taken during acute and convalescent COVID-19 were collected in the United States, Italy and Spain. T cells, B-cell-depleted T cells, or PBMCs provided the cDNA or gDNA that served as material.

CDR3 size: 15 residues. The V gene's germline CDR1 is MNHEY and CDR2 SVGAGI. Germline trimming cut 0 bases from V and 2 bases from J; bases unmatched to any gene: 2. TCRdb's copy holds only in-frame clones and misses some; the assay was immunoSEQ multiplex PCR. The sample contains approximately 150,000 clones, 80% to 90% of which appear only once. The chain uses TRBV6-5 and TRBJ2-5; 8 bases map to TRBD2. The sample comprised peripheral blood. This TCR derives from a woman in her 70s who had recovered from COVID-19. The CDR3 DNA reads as TGTGCCAGCAGTTACTCGATAGCGGGGCAAGAGACCCAGTACTTC. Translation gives CASSYSIAGQETQYF.